This T cell receptor (beta chain) is from a study of blood T cell repertoires in COVID-19. Libraries were prepared by immunoSEQ multiplex PCR; TCRdb keeps only in-frame clonotypes and omits some of them. The sample lists some 54,000 clones; more than 90% were seen once. V was shortened by 1 base and J by 1 base, with 8 bases between the two germline ends. Germline V gene sequence: CDR1 SNHLY, CDR2 FYNNEI. There are 15 residues in the CDR3. This chain joins TRBV2 and TRBJ2-1, with TRBD1 as a possible D gene (5 bases). The sequence came from a man aged 55 to 70 with acute or convalescent COVID-19. The sample consisted of peripheral blood. As DNA, the CDR3 is TGTGCCAGCAGTGAAGGGGGCAGATCCTACAATGAGCAGTTCTTC. This sequence encodes CASSEGGRSYNEQFF.